This note documents a single T cell receptor beta chain sequence. This entry comes from a study of T cell changes during pregnancy in multiple sclerosis. Produced via immunoSEQ multiplex PCR; TCRdb's table is partial and in-frame only. This table holds roughly 79,000 clones, over 80% found once. The source of this sequence is a female donor with multiple sclerosis, enrolled in a pregnancy study. Sequenced material: CD4+ T cells from peripheral blood mononuclear cells, taken before pregnancy.

Written as DNA, the CDR3 is TGTGCCAGCAGCTCGGGGCGGGGGGTTAATGAAAAACTGTTTTTT. Amino acid sequence: CASSSGRGVNEKLFF. This chain joins TRBV11-2 and TRBJ1-4; D possibly corresponds to TRBD1 (5 bases). The CDR3 totals 15 residues. V was cut by 4 bases and J by 4 bases, with 13 bases left in between. In germline, CDR1 is SGHAT, CDR2 FQNNGV.